A single sample gave rise to the 25 T cell receptor beta chains below, sequenced in a study of OX40 agonist ivuxolimab in advanced cancers. Produced via immunoSEQ multiplex PCR; TCRdb's table is partial and in-frame only. Found here are over 25,000 clones, approximately 85% of them singletons; the top ten hold around 50%. The sequences come from CD4+ or CD8+ T cells sorted from blood, collected in a trial of the OX40 agonist ivuxolimab. Receptors were obtained from an adult with an advanced solid tumor such as melanoma, head and neck, liver or kidney cancer.

This clone has just one count. V is TRBV7-9 and J is TRBJ2-7; no definite D call. The CDR3 runs 12 residues. V lost 0 bases and J 5 bases, leaving 5 bases between the germline ends. The germline V gene encodes CDR1 SEHNR and CDR2 FQNEAQ (reference sequence). Here the CDR3 DNA reads TGTGCCAGCAGCTTAGCGCAAAACGAGCAGTACTTC. This gives the protein CASSLAQNEQYF.

The CDR3, as DNA: TGTGCCAGCAGTATTAGGGGGGCACGATATGGCTACACCTTC. Translating gives CASSIRGARYGYTF. This chain links TRBV27 with TRBJ1-2; D might be TRBD1 (6 bases). V was trimmed by 5 bases and J by 5 bases, leaving 15 bases between them. CDR3 length equals 14 residues. Germline assignment: CDR1 MNHEY and CDR2 SMNVEV (reference sequence).

This clone was picked up one time. The chain is built from TRBV19 and TRBJ2-1, with 10 bases that match TRBD2. CDR1 and CDR2 from the germline V gene are LNHDA and SQIVND (reference sequence). Germline trimming cut 2 bases from V and 3 bases from J; bases unmatched to any gene: 10. The CDR3 runs 18 residues. This CDR3 is CASSIIGIAGGLYNEQFF. The CDR3 region has the DNA TGTGCCAGTAGTATAATAGGTATAGCGGGGGGCCTCTACAATGAGCAGTTCTTC.

This clone was observed once. This sequence joins TRBV7-9 and TRBJ2-5, with D maybe TRBD1 (5 bases). TRBJ2-7 explains the end of the DNA better; the J call may be wrong. The CDR3 runs to 13 residues. The V gene's germline CDR1 is SEHNR and CDR2 FQNEAQ (reference sequence). The CDR3 spells CASSYRSSYEQYF. For the CDR3, the DNA is TGTGCCAGCAGCTACAGGAGCTCCTACGAGCAGTACTTC.

The chain employs TRBV12-5 and TRBJ1-2; the D gene is possibly TRBD1 (6 bases). The CDR3 is 17 residues long. The germline CDR1 and CDR2 sequences are LGHNT and FRNRAP. V lost 1 base to trimming and J lost 2 bases, with 17 bases between them. For the CDR3, the DNA is TGTGCTAGTGGTTTGGGGACATTGGTGGGGGGCAACTATGGCTACACCTTC. Residues: CASGLGTLVGGNYGYTF.

The gene calls are TRBV12-5 and TRBJ1-1; 7 bases are shared with TRBD1. The J segment lost 4 bases and the V segment lost 10 bases, leaving 6 bases of the junction unmatched. This CDR3 has 12 amino acids. Germline assignment: CDR1 LGHNT and CDR2 FRNRAP. The CDR3 coding sequence is TGTGCTACAGGGGGGCTTAGCACTGAAGCTTTCTTT. Its protein product is CATGGLSTEAFF. The complete variable domain, with remaining parts taken from reference TRBV12-5 and TRBJ1-1, reads DARVTQTPRHKVTEMGQEVTMRCQPILGHNTVFWYRQTMMQGLELLAYFRNRAPLDDSGMPKDRFSAEMPDATLATLKIQPSEPRDSAVYFCATGGLSTEAFFGQGTRLTVV.

The chain joins TRBV7-9 to TRBJ1-2, with 8 bases fitting TRBD1. The CDR3 is 14 residues long. V lost 1 base and J lost 6; bases outside the gene matches: 4. CDR1 SEHNR and CDR2 FQNEAQ come from the germline V gene (reference sequence). CDR3 in amino acids: CASSLVSTGDGYTF. The CDR3 DNA reads TGTGCCAGCAGCTTAGTCTCGACAGGGGATGGCTACACCTTC.

The chain has TRBV13 and TRBJ2-2, with TRBD2 matching over 10 bases. This CDR3 is built from 16 residues. V lost 2 bases, J lost 3 bases, and 3 bases stayed unmatched. Looked up from germline, CDR1 is PRHDT and CDR2 is FYEKMQ (reference sequence). CDR3 loop: CASSLPSGGDTGELFF. CDR3 nucleotide sequence: TGTGCCAGCAGCTTACCTAGCGGGGGCGACACCGGGGAGCTGTTTTTT.

The chain joins TRBV7-9 to TRBJ2-7; 7 nucleotides line up with TRBD1. From germline, CDR1 is SEHNR and CDR2 FQNEAQ (reference sequence). The CDR3 has 12 residues. V was clipped by 5 bases and J by 6 bases; unmatched bases: 4. The CDR3 loop reads CASSQGTAEQYF. CDR3 bases: TGTGCCAGCAGCCAGGGGACAGCCGAGCAGTACTTC.

The V gene is TRBV10-3, the J gene TRBJ1-3, with D unresolved. This CDR3 comprises 15 residues. Germline loops: CDR1 ENHRY, CDR2 SYGVKD. Trimming pared 7 bases from V and 3 bases from J, leaving 16 bases between. CDR3 sequence reads: CAITTEITLGNTIYF. Here the CDR3 DNA reads TGTGCCATCACCACTGAAATTACCCTTGGAAACACCATATATTTT.

The chain couples TRBV2 to TRBJ2-5; 14 bases fit TRBD2. V shed 4 bases and J 4 bases; nucleotides not matched to a gene: 8. The CDR3 totals 17 residues. From germline, CDR1 is SNHLY and CDR2 FYNNEI. The CDR3 spells CASSVGRTSGGIETQYF. CDR3 nucleotide sequence: TGTGCCAGCAGTGTTGGGAGGACTAGCGGGGGGATAGAGACCCAGTACTTC.

A note on this clone: This sample includes further DNA sequences coding for the same CDR3. The rearrangement uses TRBV19 and TRBJ1-2; D unresolved. Germline V gene lookup returns CDR1 LNHDA and CDR2 SQIVND (reference sequence). V lost 2 bases and J lost 6, with 13 bases in between. CDR3 size: 14 residues. The CDR3 is CASSIIGPKNGYTF. CDR3 nucleotides: TGTGCCAGTAGTATAATTGGTCCGAAGAATGGCTACACCTTC.

The chain employs TRBV7-2 and TRBJ1-3; D is ambiguous. CDR1 is SGHTA and CDR2 is FQGNSA in the germline V gene. The CDR3 totals 16 residues. Trimming removed 3 bases at V and 0 bases at J, with 12 bases between. In nucleotides, the CDR3 is TGTGCCAGCAGCTTGCCCTCCTTGGGCTCTGGAAACACCATATATTTT. Translation gives CASSLPSLGSGNTIYF.

The V call is TRBV9, the J call TRBJ1-1; a weak D match, TRBD1 (5 bases). This CDR3 is built from 17 residues. CDR1 SGDLS and CDR2 YYNGEE come from the germline V gene. V shed 0 bases and J shed 0 bases, with 15 bases lying between them. The CDR3 sequence: CASSVGGAVGVNTEAFF. The CDR3 DNA reads as TGTGCCAGCAGCGTAGGAGGGGCGGTGGGAGTGAACACTGAAGCTTTCTTT.

The chain employs TRBV2 and TRBJ2-7; D uncertain. The V end lost 2 bases, the J end lost 5 bases, and 16 bases lay between the germline ends. This CDR3 region has 15 residues. CDR1 is SNHLY and CDR2 is FYNNEI in the germline V gene. The CDR3 DNA reads TGTGCCAGCAGTGAAAAGGTGGGTCGATGGGACGAGCAGTACTTC. Translated: CASSEKVGRWDEQYF.

Comment on this clone: Other DNA sequences in this specimen translate into the identical CDR3. V usage is TRBV5-6 and J usage is TRBJ1-1; D uncertain. The CDR3 spans 15 residues. CDR1 and CDR2 from the germline V gene are SGHDT and YYEEEE. V was clipped by 1 base and J by 4 bases, with 14 bases between them. CDR3 region: CASSLMGALSTEAFF. The CDR3 DNA is TGTGCCAGCAGCTTGATGGGAGCTTTGAGCACTGAAGCTTTCTTT.

This rearrangement joins TRBV7-9 to TRBJ2-2; D gene unclear. Germline V gene lookup returns CDR1 SEHNR and CDR2 FQNEAQ (reference sequence). The CDR3 totals 13 residues. Between the trimmed V and J ends, which lost 5 bases and 5 bases, there was a span of 9 bases. Here the CDR3 reads CASSELRTGELFF. The CDR3 DNA follows: TGTGCCAGCAGCGAACTTAGGACCGGGGAGCTGTTTTTT. The full variable domain, in which reference TRBV7-9 and TRBJ2-2 provide the parts outside the CDR3, is DTGVSQNPRHKITKRGQNVTFRCDPISEHNRLYWYRQTLGQGPEFLTYFQNEAQLEKSRLLSDRFSAERPKGSFSTLEIQRTEQGDSAMYLCASSELRTGELFFGEGSRLTVL.

The chain uses TRBV6-5 and TRBJ2-7; 12 bases align to TRBD2. This CDR3 contains 15 residues. The trim removed 7 bases at V and 4 bases at J, leaving 8 bases unmatched. The germline V gene has CDR1 MNHEY and CDR2 SVGAGI. The DNA of the CDR3 is TGTGCCAGCATGGGGACTAGCGGGCCCCGGTACGAGCAGTACTTC. Translation: CASMGTSGPRYEQYF.

The chain carries TRBV15 and TRBJ2-1; D is possibly TRBD2 (6 bases). This CDR3 has 15 residues. The ends were cut back, 0 bases at V and 7 bases at J, with 13 bases in the middle. Germline CDR1 and CDR2: LNHNV and YYDKDF (reference sequence). The CDR3 coding sequence is TGTGCCACCAGCAGAGATAGCGGCCCTGTAAATGAGCAGTTCTTC. The encoded protein is CATSRDSGPVNEQFF.

This clone has only a few counts. This rearrangement joins TRBV7-9 to TRBJ2-7; no clear D. The CDR3 extends over 12 amino acids. Germline lookup yields CDR1 SEHNR and CDR2 FQNEAQ (reference sequence). V shed 2 bases and J shed 5 bases, with 7 bases lying between them. CDR3 bases: TGTGCCAGCAGCTTAATTGGGAACGAGCAGTACTTC. Its protein product is CASSLIGNEQYF.

The CDR3 loop reads CASRTLDRGILPEYEQYF. As DNA, the CDR3 is TGTGCCAGCAGAACCCTCGACAGGGGGATTCTCCCTGAATACGAGCAGTACTTC. The chain has TRBV28 and TRBJ2-7; 9 bases map to TRBD1. V lost 6 bases to trimming and J lost 4 bases; unmatched junction nucleotides: 19. CDR3 size: 18 residues. Germline V gives CDR1 MDHEN, CDR2 SYDVKM.

The rearrangement links TRBV7-2 to TRBJ2-5, with D hard to call. The CDR3 covers 14 residues. Germline V gene data show CDR1 as SGHTA and CDR2 as FQGNSA. Trimming stripped 5 bases from V and 4 bases from J, with 14 bases between. The CDR3 DNA reads as TGTGCCAGCAGCGATGCTGTAGTGGGAGAGACCCAGTACTTC. Protein sequence: CASSDAVVGETQYF.

CDR3 residues: CASSFLSGGVVNEKLFF. In nucleotides, the CDR3 is TGTGCCAGCAGTTTTCTAAGTGGGGGGGTAGTTAATGAAAAACTGTTTTTT. The rearrangement joins TRBV28 to TRBJ1-4, with D possibly being TRBD1 (5 bases). This CDR3 has 17 residues. Germline assignment: CDR1 MDHEN and CDR2 SYDVKM. The V gene lost 3 bases and the J gene lost 4 bases, with 18 bases spanning the gap.

The V gene is TRBV21-1, the J gene TRBJ1-2; the table's D gene call, TRBD1, was not cross checked with the DNA. TRBV21-1 is recorded as a pseudogene. The CDR3 sequence is 10 residues long. The CDR3 region is CASDRGGYTF. The CDR3 region has the DNA TGTGCCAGTGACAGGGGGGGCTACACCTTC.

The chain carries TRBV7-3 and TRBJ2-1, with D unresolved. V dropped 1 base and J dropped 7 bases, with 8 bases sitting between them. This CDR3 has 13 residues. CDR1 SGHTA and CDR2 FQGTGA come from the germline V gene. The DNA of the CDR3 is TGTGCCAGCAGCTTAATTGCCGGGAATGAGCAGTTCTTC. Translating gives CASSLIAGNEQFF.